These 14 T cell receptor beta chains were sequenced from one sample in a study of blood T cell repertoires in COVID-19. The data were produced by immunoSEQ multiplex PCR, yet TCRdb's version contains in-frame clones alone and is incomplete. The sample holds roughly 75,000 clones; more than 65% are singletons and the top ten take more than 9.5%. The sample consisted of peripheral blood. Receptors were obtained from a man aged 50 to 60 with acute or convalescent COVID-19.

This clone occurred once. V gene TRBV4-2 combines with J gene TRBJ2-1; 8 bases map to TRBD2. The V segment lost 1 base and the J segment 5 bases; nucleotides outside the gene matches: 13. Germline values: CDR1 LGHNA, CDR2 YNFKEQ. This CDR3 region has 18 residues. DNA of the CDR3: TGTGCCAGCAGCCAAGTCTTCGGGGGGGCGCGGAAGAACAATGAGCAGTTCTTC. Residues: CASSQVFGGARKNNEQFF.

The gene calls are TRBV6-5 and TRBJ1-3; D remains ambiguous. Trimming took off 4 bases at V and 3 bases at J, with 7 bases between the two ends. The CDR3 extends over 13 amino acids. The germline V gene has CDR1 MNHEY and CDR2 SVGAGI. The CDR3 here is CASSSGLGNTIYF. CDR3 coding DNA: TGTGCCAGCAGTTCCGGACTTGGAAACACCATATATTTT.

The chain has TRBV5-1 and TRBJ2-1, with TRBD1 matching 8 bases. After removal of 4 bases from V and 0 bases from J, the junction contained 3 bases not matched to a gene. The length of the CDR3 is 15 residues. Germline CDR1 SGHRS, CDR2 YFSETQ. CDR3 in DNA: TGCGCCAGCAGCCGCGACAGGGGCTCCTACAATGAGCAGTTCTTC. It is translated as CASSRDRGSYNEQFF.

This chain links TRBV19 with TRBJ1-5; 7 bases agree with TRBD1. Germline V gene sequence: CDR1 LNHDA, CDR2 SQIVND (reference sequence). CDR3 length: 15 residues. V dropped 6 bases and J dropped 3; count of bases not matched to a gene: 8. The CDR3 here is CASRSSGTANQPQHF. CDR3 nucleotides: TGTGCCAGTAGGAGTTCCGGGACAGCCAATCAGCCCCAGCATTTT.

V and J are TRBV5-1 and TRBJ1-1; D gene unclear. Looked up from germline, CDR1 is SGHRS and CDR2 is YFSETQ. The CDR3 runs 14 residues. Deletions cut 4 bases from V and 9 bases from J, with 19 bases between. In DNA form, the CDR3 reads TGCGCCAGCAGCCGCGAGGTTGGGGAGGAAAAAGCTTTCTTT. This sequence encodes CASSREVGEEKAFF.

The chain has TRBV2 and TRBJ1-6; TRBD1 aligns across 8 bases. The CDR3 extends over 15 amino acids. V gave up 4 bases and J gave up 7 bases; unmatched junction bases: 6. Germline V gene data show CDR1 as SNHLY and CDR2 as FYNNEI. The CDR3 loop is CASSGGTGRNSPLHF. CDR3 DNA sequence: TGTGCCAGCAGTGGAGGGACAGGTCGGAATTCACCCCTCCACTTT.

The rearrangement joins TRBV4-2 to TRBJ1-1; D gene ambiguous. Per the germline V gene, CDR1 is LGHNA and CDR2 is YNFKEQ. The CDR3 extends over 16 amino acids. Trimming cost V 4 bases and J 3 bases, with 18 bases left between them. The DNA for the CDR3 is TGTGCCAGCAGCCCCCTTGGTTCTGGGGAGGACACTGAAGCTTTCTTT. Its translation: CASSPLGSGEDTEAFF.

This sequence joins TRBV6-2 or TRBV6-3 and TRBJ2-4; possible D gene TRBD2, 6 bases. Deletions cut 2 bases from V and 4 bases from J, with 24 bases between. Germline CDR1 reads MNHEY; CDR2 reads SVGEGT. The length of the CDR3 is 19 residues. The CDR3 sequence is CASSYIGGGSGKKKNIQYF. The CDR3 DNA reads as TGTGCCAGCAGTTACATCGGTGGGGGGTCGGGGAAGAAGAAAAACATTCAGTACTTC.

This chain uses TRBV2 with TRBJ1-2; 8 nucleotides line up with TRBD1. The CDR3 sequence is 16 residues long. V shed 4 bases and J 8 bases; nucleotides not matched to a gene: 15. Germline CDR1 reads SNHLY; CDR2 reads FYNNEI. CDR3 region: CASSGPWSQGARGYTF. The DNA for the CDR3 is TGTGCCAGCAGTGGGCCCTGGTCGCAGGGGGCGAGGGGCTACACCTTC.

V usage is TRBV19 and J usage is TRBJ2-6; D is possibly TRBD1 (6 bases). Germline lookup yields CDR1 LNHDA and CDR2 SQIVND (reference sequence). The CDR3 consists of 14 residues. V was shortened by 7 bases and J by 4 bases, with 11 bases between the two germline ends. The CDR3 spells CASTTGPGANVLTF. The CDR3 nucleotides read TGTGCCAGTACTACAGGGCCCGGGGCCAACGTCCTGACTTTC.

The chain is built from TRBV19 and TRBJ1-1; D ambiguous. The CDR3 runs 14 residues. From germline, CDR1 is LNHDA and CDR2 SQIVND (reference sequence). Trimming took 3 bases from V and 0 from J, leaving 8 bases between them. CDR3 DNA sequence: TGTGCCAGTAGTATGAGCCCCCTGAACACTGAAGCTTTCTTT. This gives the protein CASSMSPLNTEAFF.

The chain is built from TRBV5-4 and TRBJ2-7; 11 bases fit TRBD1. This CDR3 has 15 residues. V dropped 3 bases and J dropped 7; count of bases not matched to a gene: 9. The germline V gene has CDR1 SGHNT and CDR2 YYREEE (reference sequence). CDR3 region: CASSYGTGGLGEQYF. The CDR3 bases are TGTGCCAGCAGCTACGGGACAGGGGGTTTAGGGGAGCAGTACTTC.

The genes are TRBV5-4 and TRBJ1-6; 10 bases agree with TRBD1. The length of the CDR3 is 15 residues. Germline-derived CDR1 and CDR2 are SGHNT and YYREEE (reference sequence). The ends lost 4 bases at V and 7 bases at J; junction bases unmatched: 5. The CDR3 sequence: CASSPSGQGNSPLHF. The CDR3 nucleotides read TGTGCCAGCAGCCCATCGGGACAGGGGAATTCACCCCTCCACTTT.

The rearrangement links TRBV25-1 to TRBJ2-1; D is perhaps TRBD1 (6 bases). V lost 3 bases and J lost 7, with 10 bases in between. Per germline, CDR1 MGHDK and CDR2 SYGVNS. The CDR3 is 13 amino acids. The DNA for the CDR3 is TGTGCCAGCAGTGACCCCGACAGGAATGAGCAGTTCTTC. Translated: CASSDPDRNEQFF.